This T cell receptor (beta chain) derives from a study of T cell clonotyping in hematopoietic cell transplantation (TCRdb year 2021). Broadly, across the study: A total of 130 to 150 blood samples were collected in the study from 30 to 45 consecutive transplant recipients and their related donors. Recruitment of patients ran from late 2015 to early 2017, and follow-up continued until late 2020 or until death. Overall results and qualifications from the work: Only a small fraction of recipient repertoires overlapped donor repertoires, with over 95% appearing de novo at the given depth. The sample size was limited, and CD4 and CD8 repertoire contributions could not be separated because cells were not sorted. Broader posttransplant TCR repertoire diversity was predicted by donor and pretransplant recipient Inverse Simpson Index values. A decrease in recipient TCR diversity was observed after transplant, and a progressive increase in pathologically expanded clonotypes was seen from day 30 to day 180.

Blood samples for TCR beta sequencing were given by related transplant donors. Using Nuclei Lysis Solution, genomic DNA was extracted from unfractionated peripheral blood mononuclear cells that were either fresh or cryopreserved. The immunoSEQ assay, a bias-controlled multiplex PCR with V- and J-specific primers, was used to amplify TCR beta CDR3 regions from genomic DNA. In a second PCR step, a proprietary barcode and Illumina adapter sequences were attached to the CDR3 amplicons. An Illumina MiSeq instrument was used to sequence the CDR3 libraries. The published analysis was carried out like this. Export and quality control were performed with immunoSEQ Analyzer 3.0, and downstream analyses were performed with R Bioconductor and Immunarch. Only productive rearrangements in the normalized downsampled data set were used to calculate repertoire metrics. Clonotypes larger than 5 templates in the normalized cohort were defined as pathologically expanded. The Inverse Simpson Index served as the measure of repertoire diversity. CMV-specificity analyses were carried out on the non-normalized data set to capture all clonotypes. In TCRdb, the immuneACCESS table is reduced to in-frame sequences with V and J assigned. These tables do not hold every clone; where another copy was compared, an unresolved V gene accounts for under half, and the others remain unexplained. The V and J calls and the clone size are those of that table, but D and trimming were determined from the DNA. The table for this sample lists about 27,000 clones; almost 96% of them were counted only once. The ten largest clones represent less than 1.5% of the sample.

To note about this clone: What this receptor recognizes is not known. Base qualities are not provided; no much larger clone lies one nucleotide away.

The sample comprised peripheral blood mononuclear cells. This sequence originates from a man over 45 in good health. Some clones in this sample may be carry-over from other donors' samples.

The CDR3 sequence is CASSPTSGGGNEQFF. The DNA sequence follows: TGTGCCAGCAGTCCTACTAGCGGGGGAGGGAATGAGCAGTTCTTC. The rearranged chain carries TRBV6-5 and TRBJ2-1, with 11 bases matching TRBD2. The CDR3 measures 15 amino acids from cysteine to phenylalanine. The sequence is cut down to CDR3 DNA, 45 bases in frame from base 1. After removal of 5 bases from V and 7 bases from J, the junction retains 7 bases not matched to a gene. For CDR1 and CDR2, the germline V gene lists MNHEY and SVGAGI.